This T cell receptor beta chain was profiled in a study of T cells in Graves' hyperthyroidism and ophthalmopathy. RNA transcripts gave rise to amplified TCR beta CDR3 regions. First-round RT-PCR targeting the TCR CDR3 was performed with the HTBI primer set. Each CDR3 protein gets one entry after TCRdb re-called the multiplex PCR reads with MiXCR. The sample holds more than 300,000 distinct CDR3 sequences, about a fifth seen once. Of note for this clonotype: Its target is unknown.

The V end lost 0 bases, the J end lost 0 bases, and 8 bases lay between the germline ends. From germline, CDR1 is MNHNS and CDR2 SASEGT. This CDR3 is 15 amino acids long. Study-wide results and caveats: In blood, most of the thyroid clonotypes expanded above 0.001 were also present.

Patients were excluded because of uncontrolled infection, other autoimmune disease, pregnancy or lactation. It was 8 to 10 ml of fresh peripheral blood that supplied the PBMCs. The material sequenced was blood. This chain joins TRBV6-1 and TRBJ1-2, with a tentative D call TRBD1 (5 bases). This receptor was taken from a young man with Graves' ophthalmopathy. The CDR3, as DNA: TGTGCCAGCAGTGAAGCCGGGGCCCCTAACTATGGCTACACCTTC. Protein: CASSEAGAPNYGYTF.